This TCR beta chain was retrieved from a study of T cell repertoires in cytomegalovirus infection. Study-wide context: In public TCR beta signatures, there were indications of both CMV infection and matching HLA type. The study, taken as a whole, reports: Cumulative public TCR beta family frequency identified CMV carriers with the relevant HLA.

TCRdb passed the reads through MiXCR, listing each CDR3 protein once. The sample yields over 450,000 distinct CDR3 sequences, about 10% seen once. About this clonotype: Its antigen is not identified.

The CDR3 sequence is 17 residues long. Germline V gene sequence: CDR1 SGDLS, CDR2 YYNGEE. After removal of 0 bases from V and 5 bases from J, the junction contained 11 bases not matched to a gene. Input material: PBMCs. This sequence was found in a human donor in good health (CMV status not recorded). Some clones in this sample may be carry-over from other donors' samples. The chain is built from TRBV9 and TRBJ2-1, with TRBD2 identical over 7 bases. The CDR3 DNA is TGTGCCAGCAGCGTAGCGAACCGGACTAGGATAGACAATGAGCAGTTCTTC. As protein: CASSVANRTRIDNEQFF.